These T cell receptor beta chains were read from a single sample in a study of OX40 agonist ivuxolimab in advanced cancers. TCRdb's table, derived via immunoSEQ multiplex PCR, lists solely in-frame clones and lacks some. In the table there are about 80,000 clones, roughly nine tenths of which are singletons. Sequencing used CD4+ or CD8+ T cells sorted from blood, obtained in a trial of the OX40 agonist ivuxolimab. These receptors were collected from an adult with an advanced solid tumor such as melanoma, head and neck, liver or kidney cancer. CDR3s include the opening cysteine and the closing phenylalanine or tryptophan. The D gene is left open where the match is weak. Clone size is stated in some rows and not others, as once, few, many or a class when expanded.

>TRBJ2-2|TRBV19|NA|NA
TGCCACCCGGGACCCAGCCCCGGGGAGCTGTTTTTT
CHPGPSPGELFF
>TRBJ1-5|TRBV28|NA|once
TGTGCCAGCAGTTTAAGGGTGATTAGCAATCAGCCCCAGCATTTT
CASSLRVISNQPQHF
>TRBJ1-5|TRBV7-9|NA|NA
TGTGCCAGCAGCTTAGGGCATAATCAGCCCCAGCATTTT
CASSLGHNQPQHF
>TRBJ1-2|TRBV6-6|NA|NA
TGTGCCAGCAGTTACTCGATCTATCAGGGTGGCTACACCTTC
CASSYSIYQGGYTF
>TRBJ2-7|TRBV28|TRBD1|NA
TGTGCCAGCAGGATACCGGGACAGTCCTACGAGCAGTACTTC
CASRIPGQSYEQYF
>TRBJ2-3|TRBV28|TRBD1|NA
TGTGCCAGCAATGGGAGACAGGGGACAGATACGCAGTATTTT
CASNGRQGTDTQYF
>TRBJ2-5|TRBV28|NA|NA
TGTGCCAGCAGAGCCGCCAAGACGGAGACCCAGTACTTC
CASRAAKTETQYF
>TRBJ2-5|TRBV10-1|NA|NA
TGCGCCAGCAGTAATACCCTAGGACAAGAGACCCAGTACTTC
CASSNTLGQETQYF
>TRBJ1-2|TRBV7-2|NA|NA
TGTGCCAGCAGCTTAGGACAAATAGAGGCCTACACCTTC
CASSLGQIEAYTF
>TRBJ1-3|TRBV2|NA|NA
TGTGCCAGCGATGGCAGGTCCTCTGGAAACACCATATATTTT
CASDGRSSGNTIYF
>TRBJ1-2|TRBV6-1|NA|once
TGTGCCACTGGGACATCTCCGGGCTACACCTTC
CATGTSPGYTF
>TRBJ1-4|TRBV25-1|NA|NA
TGTGCCTGCCAGCGGTCCTCCGGGGAAAAACTGTTTTTT
CACQRSSGEKLFF
>TRBJ2-3|TRBV2|TRBD1|NA
TGTGCCAGCAGGACAGGGGTGGCGGACACAGATACGCAGTATTTT
CASRTGVADTDTQYF
>TRBJ2-7|TRBV2|NA|NA
TGTGCCAGCTGCTACCGATACGAGCAGTACTTC
CASCYRYEQYF
>TRBJ1-5|TRBV18|NA|NA
TGTGCCAGCTCAGAAGCTGCCTACAATCAGCCCCAGCATTTT
CASSEAAYNQPQHF
>TRBJ1-2|TRBV6-5|NA|NA
TGTGCCAGCAGTGTCCGACAAACCCTCTATGGCTACACCTTC
CASSVRQTLYGYTF
>TRBJ2-1|TRBV19|NA|few
TGTGCCAGTAGTACGAGAGTTTTGGGCAATGAGCAGTTCTTC
CASSTRVLGNEQFF
>TRBJ2-1|TRBV7-2|TRBD2|NA
TGTGCCAGCAGCCCCCGGGGGGGTAATGAGCAGTTCTTC
CASSPRGGNEQFF
>TRBJ1-4|TRBV5-8|NA|NA
TGTGCCAGCAGCAGCAGTTCAGGGACTACTAATGAAAAACTGTTTTTT
CASSSSSGTTNEKLFF
>TRBJ1-2|TRBV19|NA|NA
TGTGCCAGTAGTCGCGGGGCCCGGTCGGATTACGGCTACACCTTC
CASSRGARSDYGYTF
>TRBJ2-7|TRBV19|NA|once
TGTGCCAGTAGTATTACAGGGAAAAGCTCCTACGAGCAGTACTTC
CASSITGKSSYEQYF
>TRBJ2-5|TRBV7-7|NA|NA
TGTGCTAGCAGCTTGGACGGGGCGAACCAAGAGACCCAGTACTTC
CASSLDGANQETQYF
>TRBJ2-1|TRBV29-1|NA|NA
TGCAGCGTCGGACATGAATACAATAAGCAGTTCTTC
CSVGHEYNKQFF
>TRBJ2-7|TRBV9|NA|NA
TGTGCCAGCAGCCCACCTGGGGGTCTCGAGCAGTACTTC
CASSPPGGLEQYF
>TRBJ1-1|TRBV7-2|NA|NA
TGTGCCAGCAGCTTAAGGTACGGGGGTGGCACTGAAGCTTTCTTT
CASSLRYGGGTEAFF
>TRBJ2-1|TRBV19|TRBD1|NA
TGTGCCAGTAGGGGGGGACAGGTTATTTCCTACAATGAGCAGTTCTTC
CASRGGQVISYNEQFF
>TRBJ1-4|TRBV5-1|NA|NA
TGCGCCAGCAGCTTGGATAGCCGAAATGAAAAACTGTTTTTT
CASSLDSRNEKLFF
>TRBJ2-5|TRBV7-9|TRBD1|NA
TGTGCCAGCAGCCGGGGACAGGGGAGGGAAATACAAGAGACCCAGTACTTC
CASSRGQGREIQETQYF
>TRBJ2-7|TRBV28|NA|once
TGTGCCAGCAGGGCCGGCGGGGCGAGCTCCTACGAGCAGTACTTC
CASRAGGASSYEQYF
>TRBJ2-7|TRBV7-9|NA|once
TGTGCCAGCAGCTTAGGACCGGGCCCCTACGAGCAGTACTTC
CASSLGPGPYEQYF
>TRBJ1-2|TRBV7-8|TRBD1|NA
TGTGCCAGCAGCTTTCGACAGGGCTATGGCTACACCTTC
CASSFRQGYGYTF
>TRBJ2-1|TRBV7-3|NA|NA
TGTGCCAGCAACTTCTACGAAGGGACCATTCAGTTCTTC
CASNFYEGTIQFF
>TRBJ2-7|TRBV10-3|NA|NA
TGTGCCATCAGTGGTCAGTTGGTTCAGCAGTACTTC
CAISGQLVQQYF
>TRBJ2-7|TRBV7-9|TRBD1|NA
TGTGCCAGCAGCTTAGTCGCAGGGGGTTCCTACGAGCAGTACTTC
CASSLVAGGSYEQYF
>TRBJ1-2|TRBV9|NA|NA
TGTGCCAGCAGCGCCCCTCCGACTAACTATGGCTACACCTTC
CASSAPPTNYGYTF
>TRBJ1-5|TRBV19|TRBD1|NA
TGTGCCAGTAGTGGGATGATAGGGACAGGGGAAAGCAATCAGCCCCAGCATTTT
CASSGMIGTGESNQPQHF
>TRBJ2-1|TRBV7-3|TRBD2|once
TGTGCCAGCAGCTTAAGGGGCCTAACTAGCGGGAGCGGTAATGAGCAGTTCTTC
CASSLRGLTSGSGNEQFF
>TRBJ2-3|TRBV2|TRBD2|NA
TGTGCCAGCAGTGAGCTAGCGGGGAGCACAGATACGCAGTATTTT
CASSELAGSTDTQYF
>TRBJ2-1|TRBV5-1|TRBD2|NA
TGCGCCAGCAGCTTGGGGGGACTAGCGGACCTCGCACGGGAGCAGTTCTTC
CASSLGGLADLAREQFF
>TRBJ1-1|TRBV29-1|NA|NA
TGCAGCGTTGAAGGAGGGACTGAAGCTTTCTTT
CSVEGGTEAFF
>TRBJ2-5|TRBV19|NA|NA
TGTGCCAGTAGGGAGGGGGCCACCCAGTACTTC
CASREGATQYF
>TRBJ1-1|TRBV5-4|NA|NA
TGTGCCAGCAGCTTCGGGGGGGGATTGGGCACTGAAGCTTTCTTT
CASSFGGGLGTEAFF
>TRBJ2-5|TRBV7-8|TRBD1|NA
TGTGCCAGCACCGGGACAGGGGGCCTGGGGGAGACCCAGTACTTC
CASTGTGGLGETQYF